Below, 16 T cell receptor beta chains from the same sample are listed, as sequenced in a study of identical twins. One entry per CDR3 protein, called by TCRdb with MiXCR from the 5' RACE reads. The sample has hundreds of thousands of distinct CDR3 sequences; around 12% are singletons. These data also formed part of another study, on yellow fever vaccine responses in identical twins.

Source material: CD8+ T cells sorted from blood. The receptors come from a young woman in good health.

This clonotype was recorded a few times. The chain uses TRBV27 and TRBJ2-3, with 8 bases lining up with TRBD1. Unmatched junction bases numbered 2, after V lost 4 bases and J lost 2 bases. The CDR3 spans 14 residues. Germline CDR1 MNHEY, CDR2 SMNVEV (reference sequence). Written as DNA, the CDR3 is TGTGCCAGCAGTTCGGACAGGGCCACAGATACGCAGTATTTT. Translated: CASSSDRATDTQYF.

This clonotype was seen more than once but under ten times. This sequence joins TRBV11-2 and TRBJ2-2, with a tentative D call TRBD2 (5 bases). Between the trimmed V and J ends, which lost 0 bases and 7 bases, there was a span of 21 bases. CDR3 size: 18 residues. Per the germline V gene, CDR1 is SGHAT and CDR2 is FQNNGV. The CDR3 reads CASSLDSVAGITGGELFF. The CDR3 DNA reads TGTGCCAGCAGCTTAGATAGTGTGGCCGGGATCACCGGCGGGGAGCTGTTTTTT.

The chain is built from TRBV11-2 and TRBJ2-1; 7 bases line up with TRBD2. The CDR3 is 11 amino acids. J gave up 12 bases and V 5 bases, and 4 bases lay outside the gene matches. The germline V gene has CDR1 SGHAT and CDR2 FQNNGV. As DNA, the CDR3 is TGTGCCAGCAGCCAAGGACTAGTGCAGTTCTTC. Its protein product is CASSQGLVQFF.

This chain connects TRBV3-1 to TRBJ2-6; D may match TRBD1 or TRBD2 (6 bases each). V shed 0 bases and J shed 5 bases, with 8 bases lying between them. Germline V CDR1 and CDR2: LGHDT, YNNKEL (reference sequence). The CDR3 spans 15 residues. CDR3 protein: CASSQEGGWANVLTF. DNA of the CDR3: TGTGCCAGCAGCCAAGAAGGGGGGTGGGCCAACGTCCTGACTTTC.

This clonotype was counted many times. The junction shows a germline mismatch at one end, possibly a read error. The chain employs TRBV12-3 or TRBV12-4 and TRBJ2-7, with 7 bases aligning to TRBD1. This CDR3 is 14 amino acids long. CDR3 nucleotides: TGTGCCAGCAGTTTAGGGACAGGCTCCCACGAGCAGTACTTC. Amino acids: CASSLGTGSHEQYF.

This clonotype was detected a few times. The V gene is TRBV20-1, the J gene TRBJ2-3; no reliable D call. Germline V gene sequence: CDR1 DFQATT, CDR2 SNEGSKA (reference sequence). The CDR3 extends over 15 amino acids. Trimming removed 6 bases at V and 2 bases at J, with 18 bases between. This CDR3 reads CSASPTPRATDTQYF. The CDR3 DNA reads as TGCAGTGCCAGCCCTACACCCCGGGCCACAGATACGCAGTATTTT.

A few counts support this clonotype. The chain joins TRBV21-1 to TRBJ1-6; TRBD1, the table's D call, lacks a check against the DNA. TRBV21-1 is deemed a pseudogene. This CDR3 region has 11 residues. The CDR3 is CASSRQGPLHF. DNA for the CDR3: TGTGCCAGCAGCAGACAGGGGCCCCTCCACTTT.

V gene TRBV27 combines with J gene TRBJ2-3; D tentatively reads TRBD1 or TRBD2 (6 bases each). The CDR3 contains 17 residues. Germline values: CDR1 MNHEY, CDR2 SMNVEV (reference sequence). V lost 2 bases, J lost 5 bases, and 20 bases lay in between. DNA of the CDR3: TGTGCCAGCAGTTTAGAGTCGCGAACGGGGGCTAGAGATACGCAGTATTTT. This gives the protein CASSLESRTGARDTQYF.

This clonotype was seen only a few times. The J gene is TRBJ2-5, the V gene TRBV25-1; 12 positions match TRBD2. Germline lookup yields CDR1 MGHDK and CDR2 SYGVNS. Trimming removed 9 bases from V and 0 bases from J; junction bases left unmatched: 8. CDR3 length: 16 residues. In DNA form, the CDR3 reads TGTGCCAGTTCACTAGCGGGGGGCACGTACCAAGAGACCCAGTACTTC. It is translated as CASSLAGGTYQETQYF.

This chain links TRBV6-2 or TRBV6-3 with TRBJ2-5; 7 nucleotides align to TRBD2. This CDR3 spans 15 amino acids. The ends lost 1 base at V and 3 bases at J; junction bases unmatched: 5. Per the germline V gene, CDR1 is MNHEY and CDR2 is SVGEGT. DNA for the CDR3: TGTGCCAGCAGTTACTTGGACCGGGGGGAAGAGACCCAGTACTTC. It translates to CASSYLDRGEETQYF.

The genes are TRBV20-1 and TRBJ2-7; a weak D match, TRBD2 (5 bases). The V gene's germline CDR1 is DFQATT and CDR2 SNEGSKA (reference sequence). The V end was cut by 1 base, the J end by 7 bases, with 11 bases between. CDR3 size: 12 residues. DNA for the CDR3: TGCAGTGCTAGAGCTCAGGACTGGGAGCAGTACGTC. This gives the protein CSARAQDWEQYV.

V usage is TRBV15 and J usage is TRBJ1-2; D is perhaps TRBD1 (6 bases). CDR3 length: 17 amino acids. The V end was cut by 0 bases, the J end by 3 bases, with 17 bases between. Germline V gives CDR1 LNHNV, CDR2 YYDKDF (reference sequence). The CDR3 DNA reads TGTGCCACCAGCAGAGATGGGATAGGGGGGTCTTACTATGGCTACACCTTC. It yields the protein CATSRDGIGGSYYGYTF.

In its sample, this clonotype was seen a few times. The rearrangement links TRBV15 to TRBJ2-1, with D perhaps given as TRBD1 or TRBD2 (6 bases each). The CDR3 is 17 amino acids. Germline-derived CDR1 and CDR2 are LNHNV and YYDKDF (reference sequence). Trimming cost V 0 bases and J 8 bases, with 20 bases left between them. The CDR3 sequence: CATSRDSGRLEGDEQFF. DNA of the CDR3: TGTGCCACCAGCAGAGATAGCGGCCGACTGGAGGGGGATGAGCAGTTCTTC.

This chain links TRBV12-1 with TRBJ2-5. TRBV12-1 is a pseudogene segment. The CDR3 sequence is 13 residues long. In DNA, the CDR3 is TGTGCCAGCCGCGCGGAAAACCAAGAGACCCAGTACTTC. Translation: CASRAENQETQYF.

This clonotype appeared a few times. The chain carries TRBV2 and TRBJ2-1; D is unclear. Germline loops: CDR1 SNHLY, CDR2 FYNNEI. There are 14 residues in the CDR3. V was trimmed by 3 bases and J by 10 bases, leaving 16 bases between them. This CDR3 reads CASSEPFRTWEQFF. The CDR3 DNA reads TGTGCCAGCAGTGAGCCCTTCCGGACCTGGGAGCAGTTCTTC.

The rearrangement joins TRBV13 to TRBJ2-1, with D perhaps being TRBD1 or TRBD2 (5 bases each). CDR1 and CDR2 from the germline V gene are PRHDT and FYEKMQ (reference sequence). This CDR3 region has 14 residues. Trimming removed 3 bases at V and 5 bases at J, with 11 bases between. The CDR3 nucleotides are TGTGCCAGCAGCTTCGGGACGGATAACAATGAGCAGTTCTTC. This codes for CASSFGTDNNEQFF.